The 21 T cell receptor beta chains presented below share a single source sample, sequenced in a study of T cell responses to AZD1222 COVID-19 vaccine. This table comes from immunoSEQ multiplex PCR, and its TCRdb copy is limited to in-frame clones, with some not included. The sample has more than 80,000 clones, over 75% seen once. The material sequenced was peripheral blood, taken on day 0 of AZD1222 vaccination. These receptors were obtained from an adult in good health.

CDR3 coding DNA: TGTGCCAGCAGCCAAGAATCCCGGGGTTTAGCCTATGGCTACACCTTC. This translates into CASSQESRGLAYGYTF. The chain joins TRBV3-1 (or the pseudogene TRBV3-2) to TRBJ1-2, with D hard to call. Trimming cost V 0 bases and J 4 bases, with 15 bases left between them. This CDR3 spans 16 amino acids. The germline V gene has CDR1 LGHDT and CDR2 YNNKEL (reference sequence).

This rearrangement joins TRBV2 to TRBJ2-5; 10 positions agree with TRBD1. There are 14 residues in the CDR3. CDR1 is SNHLY, CDR2 FYNNEI, per germline. Trimming took 7 bases from V and 5 from J; bases not matched to a gene: 7. CDR3 coding DNA: TGTGCCAGCAAGGAGGGGACAGGGGATGAGACCCAGTACTTC. As protein: CASKEGTGDETQYF.

The gene calls are TRBV2 and TRBJ1-1, with D tentatively TRBD1 (6 bases). Trimming removed 6 bases at V and 2 bases at J, with 10 bases between. The CDR3 has 13 residues. CDR1 SNHLY and CDR2 FYNNEI come from the germline V gene. In DNA form, the CDR3 reads TGTGCCAGCAGGCCCAGGGGAAACACTGAAGCTTTCTTT. Translated: CASRPRGNTEAFF.

This rearrangement joins TRBV27 to TRBJ2-3; D perhaps matches TRBD2 (6 bases). Germline assignment: CDR1 MNHEY and CDR2 SMNVEV (reference sequence). This CDR3 spans 15 amino acids. Trimming shortened V by 4 bases and J by 5 bases, and 16 bases separated the two germline ends. In DNA, the CDR3 is TGTGCCAGCAGTTATCAAGGCGGGACCAAAGATACGCAGTATTTT. Translation: CASSYQGGTKDTQYF.

J is TRBJ2-1 and V is TRBV19; D is undetermined. V was pared by 8 bases and J by 7 bases, with 9 bases between. This CDR3 has 11 amino acids. The V gene's germline CDR1 is LNHDA and CDR2 SQIVND (reference sequence). CDR3 bases: TGTGCCAGTCTAGTGGGAAATGAGCAGTTCTTC. Translating it yields CASLVGNEQFF.

Points on this clone: The same CDR3 arises from other DNA sequences in this sample as well. The chain employs TRBV19 and TRBJ2-1, with D perhaps matching TRBD2 (6 bases). V lost 1 base, J lost 0 bases, and 7 bases lay in between. The CDR3 totals 15 residues. The germline V gene has CDR1 LNHDA and CDR2 SQIVND (reference sequence). The DNA of the CDR3 is TGTGCCAGTAGTATAGCCGGGAGCTCCTACAATGAGCAGTTCTTC. Its protein is CASSIAGSSYNEQFF. The full variable domain, in which reference TRBV19 and TRBJ2-1 provide the parts outside the CDR3, is DGGITQSPKYLFRKEGQNVTLSCEQNLNHDAMYWYRQDPGQGLRLIYYSQIVNDFQKGDIAEGYSVSREKKESFPLTVTSAQKNPTAFYLCASSIAGSSYNEQFFGPGTRLTVL.

The V and J genes are TRBV4-2 and TRBJ2-5, with a possible D match to TRBD2 (6 bases). CDR3 length: 14 residues. The V end was cut by 4 bases, the J end by 4 bases, with 13 bases between. CDR1 and CDR2 from the germline V gene are LGHNA and YNFKEQ. The chain's CDR3 is CASSRSTGGETQYF. The CDR3 DNA is TGTGCCAGCAGCCGATCGACCGGGGGAGAGACCCAGTACTTC.

This chain links TRBV6-1 with TRBJ1-2, with D maybe TRBD1 (6 bases). Trimming pared 2 bases from V and 4 bases from J, leaving 14 bases between. Per the germline V gene, CDR1 is MNHNS and CDR2 is SASEGT. The CDR3 runs to 15 residues. The CDR3 reads CASSEKPAGVYGYTF. CDR3 coding DNA: TGTGCCAGCAGTGAAAAACCGGCAGGGGTCTATGGCTACACCTTC.

The V gene is TRBV9, the J gene TRBJ2-3; TRBD2 aligns across 7 bases. The CDR3 covers 16 residues. From germline, CDR1 is SGDLS and CDR2 YYNGEE. V gave up 0 bases and J gave up 4 bases; unmatched junction bases: 8. CDR3 residues: CASSVEGGRVSDTQYF. CDR3 DNA: TGTGCCAGCAGCGTAGAGGGCGGGAGAGTCTCAGATACGCAGTATTTT.

V gene TRBV5-8 combines with J gene TRBJ1-3; D call uncertain. The germline CDR1 and CDR2 sequences are SGHTS and YDEGEE. The CDR3 consists of 13 residues. V lost 3 bases and J lost 0, with 4 bases in between. The CDR3 region has the DNA TGTGCCAGCAGCTCGTACTCTGGAAACACCATATATTTT. This sequence encodes CASSSYSGNTIYF.

This rearrangement joins TRBV21-1 to TRBJ1-1. TRBV21-1 is noted as a pseudogene. There are 16 residues in the CDR3. The CDR3 DNA is TGTGCCAGCAGCAAAAAGGGGAGGCAGAGAGACACTGAAGCTTTCTTT. Protein: CASSKKGRQRDTEAFF.

The chain has TRBV6-2 or TRBV6-3 and TRBJ2-2, with 11 bases identical to TRBD2. The germline gives CDR1 MNHEY, CDR2 SVGEGT. This CDR3 has 17 amino acids. After removal of 6 bases from V and 0 bases from J, the junction contained 6 bases not matched to a gene. This chain's CDR3 is CASSLGGLAANTGELFF. CDR3 coding DNA: TGTGCCAGCAGCCTCGGGGGACTAGCGGCGAACACCGGGGAGCTGTTTTTT.

The J gene is TRBJ1-5, the V gene TRBV19, with D perhaps TRBD1 (6 bases). Germline V lookup: CDR1 LNHDA, CDR2 SQIVND (reference sequence). With 6 bases removed from V and 2 bases from J, the gap between germline ends came to 17 bases. This CDR3 spans 16 amino acids. The CDR3 sequence: CASRSPGGLGNQPQHF. In nucleotides, the CDR3 is TGTGCCAGTAGGAGCCCCGGGGGCCTGGGCAATCAGCCCCAGCATTTT.

This chain uses TRBV6-1 with TRBJ1-2; D is unresolved. Trimming took off 2 bases at V and 2 bases at J, with 6 bases between the two ends. The CDR3 totals 13 residues. Germline V lookup: CDR1 MNHNS, CDR2 SASEGT. The chain's CDR3 is CASSERVNYGYTF. The CDR3 DNA follows: TGTGCCAGCAGTGAACGAGTGAACTATGGCTACACCTTC.

This clone is a singleton in its sample. The rearrangement joins TRBV4-2 to TRBJ1-1; D perhaps matches TRBD1 (5 bases). This CDR3 is built from 16 residues. Germline assignment: CDR1 LGHNA and CDR2 YNFKEQ. The germline V and J ends were trimmed by 0 bases and 4 bases, with 15 bases remaining between them. CDR3 loop: CASSQDGPRAATEAFF. The CDR3 nucleotides read TGTGCCAGCAGCCAAGATGGGCCCAGGGCGGCCACTGAAGCTTTCTTT.

V usage is TRBV5-1 and J usage is TRBJ2-5; TRBD2 agrees at 14 bases. CDR3 length: 16 residues. After removal of 5 bases from V and 5 bases from J, the junction contained 8 bases not matched to a gene. The germline gives CDR1 SGHRS, CDR2 YFSETQ. For the CDR3, the DNA is TGCGCCAGCAGGGCCGGGACTAGCGGGAGCGGGGAGACCCAGTACTTC. It is translated as CASRAGTSGSGETQYF. The full variable domain, rest sourced from reference TRBV5-1 and TRBJ2-5, is KAGVTQTPRYLIKTRGQQVTLSCSPISGHRSVSWYQQTPGQGLQFLFEYFSETQRNKGNFPGRFSGRQFSNSRSEMNVSTLELGDSALYLCASRAGTSGSGETQYFGPGTRLLVL.

This clone came up a few times. The V call is TRBV19, the J call TRBJ2-2, with unresolved D. The CDR3 has 15 amino acids. V was clipped by 3 bases and J by 2 bases, with 10 bases between them. Germline V gene lookup returns CDR1 LNHDA and CDR2 SQIVND (reference sequence). CDR3 in DNA: TGTGCCAGTAGTATGTTATCTACTAACACCGGGGAGCTGTTTTTT. Translation: CASSMLSTNTGELFF.

The rearrangement joins TRBV5-1 to TRBJ2-7; D not certain. V was pared by 3 bases and J by 0 bases, with 10 bases between. The length of the CDR3 is 14 residues. CDR1 and CDR2 (germline): SGHRS, YFSETQ. The CDR3 nucleotides read TGCGCCAGCAGCTCCCTGGGGTCCTCCTACGAGCAGTACTTC. It encodes CASSSLGSSYEQYF. Using reference TRBV5-1 and TRBJ2-7 for the parts outside the CDR3, the full variable domain is KAGVTQTPRYLIKTRGQQVTLSCSPISGHRSVSWYQQTPGQGLQFLFEYFSETQRNKGNFPGRFSGRQFSNSRSEMNVSTLELGDSALYLCASSSLGSSYEQYFGPGTRLTVT.

The gene calls are TRBV9 and TRBJ1-4, with unresolved D. From germline, CDR1 is SGDLS and CDR2 YYNGEE. Trimming took 0 bases from V and 8 from J, leaving 14 bases between them. The CDR3 is 15 residues long. This CDR3 is CASSVAGVSGEKLFF. The CDR3 DNA is TGTGCCAGCAGCGTAGCCGGGGTGAGCGGGGAAAAACTGTTTTTT.

V usage is TRBV2 and J usage is TRBJ2-3; no clear D. With 1 base removed from V and 3 bases from J, the gap between germline ends came to 8 bases. Germline V gene data show CDR1 as SNHLY and CDR2 as FYNNEI. The CDR3 is 14 residues long. The chain's CDR3 is CASSEVFRTDTQYF. CDR3 nucleotides: TGTGCCAGCAGTGAAGTGTTCAGAACAGATACGCAGTATTTT.

This chain links TRBV5-8 with TRBJ2-6; D uncertain. The CDR3 is made up of 17 amino acids. Trimming cost V 2 bases and J 1 base, with 13 bases left between them. Germline values: CDR1 SGHTS, CDR2 YDEGEE. The CDR3 loop is CASSLEVDGSGANVLTF. DNA for the CDR3: TGTGCCAGCAGCTTAGAGGTAGATGGTTCTGGGGCCAACGTCCTGACTTTC.